The present entry profiles one T cell receptor beta chain with its context. Its cognate antigen is unknown. This could be a read error, since a much larger clone is one nucleotide away. The ends lost 7 bases at V and 8 bases at J; junction bases unmatched: 7. The CDR3 length is 14 residues. Germline V CDR1 and CDR2: MDHEN, SYDVKM. The sample originates from a study of tumor-infiltrating lymphocytes in primary liver carcinoma. The overall study: The tumors, T1-T3 N0M0 lesions, were 4.2 to 10 cm across. General study findings and limits: Blood's top-250-clone fraction was significantly lower than that of tumors (p = 0.039).

Co-extraction of both nucleic acids (RNA and DNA) used roughly 19-33 mg of unsorted bulk tissue. From roughly 470 ng total RNA, TCR beta cDNA was generated with a primer in the constant region. Construction of TCR beta libraries relied on three successive nested multiplex PCR rounds employing slightly modified ARM-PCR. A C-beta reverse primer and TRBV1-TRBV30 forward primers served in each of the first two PCR rounds, at ten to eleven cycles apiece. TCRdb passed the multiplex PCR reads through MiXCR, listing each CDR3 protein once. The sample consists of 95,000 to 150,000 distinct CDR3 sequences, around two thirds of them appearing once.

This TCR was sampled from a woman aged 60-75 years with primary liver carcinoma and hepatitis B virus infection. The chain is built from TRBV28 and TRBJ1-4; 10 positions match TRBD1. The material sequenced was liver tumor tissue from sampling region 1. Sample subset: tumor region T1, superior pole. CDR3 DNA: TGTGCCAGCACGACAGGGGGCGATATGGAAAAACTGTTTTTT. Its translation: CASTTGGDMEKLFF.